Shown below are 14 T cell receptor beta chains from a single sample sequenced in a study of beta chain features in type 1 diabetes (dated by TCRdb to the late 2010s). Library creation used the immunoSEQ multiplex PCR assay. The High Capacity cDNA Reverse Transcription Kit was used to reverse transcribe all of the isolated RNA, meaning that expressed TCRB transcripts were what got sequenced. As stored in TCRdb, this immuneACCESS dataset retains in-frame rearrangements with V and J assigned. A fraction of the clones does not appear; measured against another copy, unresolved V genes explain less than half of the discrepancy, and the remainder lacks a known reason. The sample table contains about 290,000 clones; only one count was recorded for around 7.8% of them. The ten largest make up over 0.8% of the sample. Sequenced: central memory CD4+ T cells from blood. These receptors came from a woman between 18 and 30 years old in good health.

This clone has more than one count but fewer than ten. The chain recombines TRBV27 with TRBJ2-2; D may correspond to TRBD1 or TRBD2 (5 bases each). Trimming removed 4 bases at V and 9 bases at J, with 18 bases between. The CDR3 extends over 15 amino acids. Per the germline V gene, CDR1 is MNHEY and CDR2 is SMNVEV (reference sequence). CDR3 nucleotides: TGTGCCAGCAGTTCCCCGGGACGTCTCCCCCGGGAGCTGTTTTTT. Protein: CASSSPGRLPRELFF.

Comments on this clone: At one end the junction does not follow the germline gene, possibly because of a read error. The J gene is TRBJ2-6, the V gene TRBV5-8, with 7 positions matching TRBD1. The CDR3 contains 16 residues. CDR1 is SGHTS and CDR2 is YDEGEE in the germline V gene. The CDR3 reads CASSQPRGSGANVLTF. DNA of the CDR3: TGCGCCAGCAGCCAACCCAGGGGGTCGGGGGCCAACGTCCTGACTTTC.

This clone was seen a handful of times. The chain employs TRBV7-6 and TRBJ1-4; TRBD1 agrees at 8 bases. Trimming removed 5 bases from V and 5 bases from J; junction bases left unmatched: 10. This CDR3 is built from 16 residues. The V gene's germline CDR1 is SGHVS and CDR2 FNYEAQ. CDR3 loop: CASSPRGQGNNEKLFF. As DNA, the CDR3 is TGTGCCAGCAGCCCACGCGGACAGGGCAACAATGAAAAACTGTTTTTT.

This clone was detected a few times. The V and J genes are TRBV11-2 and TRBJ1-1; D gene uncertain. Trimming cost V 11 bases and J 3 bases, with 16 bases left between them. Germline V CDR1 and CDR2: SGHAT, FQNNGV. The CDR3 extends over 13 amino acids. DNA of the CDR3: TGTGCCTCTCAGATCCGGGTTGACACTGAAGCTTTCTTT. This encodes CASQIRVDTEAFF.

This clone has more than one count but fewer than ten. The CDR3 nucleotides read TGTGCCAGCAGCCTAGGCGCACTAGCGCAAGAGACCCAGTACTTC. It specifies CASSLGALAQETQYF. The chain carries TRBV7-2 and TRBJ2-5; 7 bases fit TRBD2. The trim removed 5 bases at V and 2 bases at J, leaving 8 bases unmatched. Germline assignment: CDR1 SGHTA and CDR2 FQGNSA. This CDR3 region has 15 residues.

This clone was seen a handful of times. This sequence joins TRBV4-2 and TRBJ1-2; TRBD1 matches 7 bases. Germline assignment: CDR1 LGHNA and CDR2 YNFKEQ. The V and J ends lost 1 base and 6 bases, in that order; junction bases with no gene match: 8. CDR3 length: 15 amino acids. The DNA of the CDR3 is TGTGCCAGCAGCCAAGCCGGGACAGTAAGTAATGGCTACACCTTC. This gives the protein CASSQAGTVSNGYTF.

The chain links TRBV7-2 to TRBJ2-6; TRBD1 is a possible D gene (5 bases). The length of the CDR3 is 17 residues. CDR1 SGHTA and CDR2 FQGNSA come from the germline V gene. V lost 2 bases and J lost 0, with 11 bases in between. This CDR3 is CASSLQGLHSGANVLTF. The CDR3 region has the DNA TGTGCCAGCAGCTTACAGGGCCTACACTCTGGGGCCAACGTCCTGACTTTC. Combining the CDR3 with reference TRBV7-2 and TRBJ2-6 gives the whole variable domain GAGVSQSPSNKVTEKGKDVELRCDPISGHTALYWYRQSLGQGLEFLIYFQGNSAPDKSGLPSDRFSAERTGGSVSTLTIQRTQQEDSAVYLCASSLQGLHSGANVLTFGAGSRLTVL.

This clone has only a few counts. This rearrangement joins TRBV11-3 to TRBJ2-7; D gene ambiguous. CDR1 SGHNT and CDR2 YENEEA come from the germline V gene. V dropped 1 base and J dropped 1 base, with 14 bases sitting between them. The CDR3 extends over 16 amino acids. DNA of the CDR3: TGTGCCAGCAGCTTAGGGAGAGAAGTCCTTTCCTACGAGCAGTACTTC. Protein product: CASSLGREVLSYEQYF.

There are a few counts of this clone. The V gene is TRBV27, the J gene TRBJ1-5, with D unresolved. CDR1 and CDR2 from the germline V gene are MNHEY and SMNVEV (reference sequence). CDR3 length equals 15 residues. Trimming removed 2 bases from V and 0 bases from J, with 8 bases in between. DNA of the CDR3: TGTGCCAGCAGTTTAAATAGGGTTAGCAATCAGCCCCAGCATTTT. This codes for CASSLNRVSNQPQHF.

The chain links TRBV18 to TRBJ1-2; no reliable D call. Trimming removed 2 bases at V and 6 bases at J, with 10 bases between. Germline CDR1 KGHSH, CDR2 LQKENI. CDR3 length equals 13 residues. CDR3 loop: CASSPNLLDGYTF. In DNA, the CDR3 is TGTGCCAGCTCACCAAACCTTTTGGATGGCTACACCTTC.

This sequence joins TRBV7-3 and TRBJ2-3, with D unresolved. Germline V CDR1 and CDR2: SGHTA, FQGTGA. V was trimmed by 2 bases and J by 5 bases, leaving 5 bases between them. This CDR3 region has 12 residues. The DNA of the CDR3 is TGTGCCAGCAGCTTATCCATAGATACGCAGTATTTT. It yields the protein CASSLSIDTQYF.

This clone was detected a few times. The chain uses TRBV10-3 and TRBJ2-7; tentatively, D is TRBD1 (6 bases). The length of the CDR3 is 17 residues. The V end was cut by 6 bases, the J end by 7 bases, with 28 bases between. Germline loops: CDR1 ENHRY, CDR2 SYGVKD. CDR3 protein: CAIRGTIGTHSSGEQYF. CDR3 DNA: TGTGCCATCAGGGGGACCATTGGGACACACAGTTCGGGAGAGCAGTACTTC.

This clone was counted only a few times. This chain links TRBV27 with TRBJ2-7; TRBD1 might be the D (5 bases). The V end was cut by 6 bases, the J end by 6 bases, with 15 bases between. Per germline, CDR1 MNHEY and CDR2 SMNVEV (reference sequence). CDR3 length: 13 amino acids. The CDR3 sequence: CASSHDRTREQYF. As DNA, the CDR3 is TGTGCCAGCAGCCACGACCGGACACGCGAGCAGTACTTC.

This clone was counted between two and nine times. At one end, the junction sequence differs from germline, possibly due to a read error. The V and J genes are TRBV4-2 and TRBJ2-1; 11 nucleotides line up with TRBD1. Germline CDR1 reads LGHNA; CDR2 reads YNFKEQ. There are 16 residues in the CDR3. For the CDR3, the DNA is TGTGCCAGCAGGCAAGGTGGGACAGGGGGGTACAATGAGCAGTTCTTC. Protein sequence: CASRQGGTGGYNEQFF.